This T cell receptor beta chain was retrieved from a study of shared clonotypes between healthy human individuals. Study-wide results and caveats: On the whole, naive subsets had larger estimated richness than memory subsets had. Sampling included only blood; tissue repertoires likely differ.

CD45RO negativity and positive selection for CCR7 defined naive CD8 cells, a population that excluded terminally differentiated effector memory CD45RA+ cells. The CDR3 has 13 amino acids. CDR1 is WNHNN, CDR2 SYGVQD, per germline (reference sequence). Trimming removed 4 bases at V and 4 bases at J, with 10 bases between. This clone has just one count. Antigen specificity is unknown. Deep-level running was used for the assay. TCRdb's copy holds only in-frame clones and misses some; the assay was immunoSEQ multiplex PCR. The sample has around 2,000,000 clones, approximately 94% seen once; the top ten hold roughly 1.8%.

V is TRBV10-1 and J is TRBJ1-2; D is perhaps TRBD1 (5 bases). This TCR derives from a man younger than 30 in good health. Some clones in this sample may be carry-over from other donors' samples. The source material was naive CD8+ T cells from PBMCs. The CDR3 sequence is CASSVSGTYGYTF. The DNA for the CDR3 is TGCGCCAGCAGTGTTTCAGGGACCTATGGCTACACCTTC.